What follows are 17 T cell receptor beta chains derived from one specimen sequenced in a study of shared clonotypes between healthy human individuals. Profiling relied on immunoSEQ multiplex PCR, and the TCRdb table lists in-frame clones only, not all of them. The sample lists 520,000 or so clones; approximately 85% were seen once. Sequences were obtained from PBMCs. Receptors were obtained from a woman between 40 and 55 years old in good health. Some clones in this sample may be carry-over from other donors' samples.

The rearrangement uses TRBV15 and TRBJ1-4; D may be TRBD1 (5 bases). The germline V gene has CDR1 LNHNV and CDR2 YYDKDF (reference sequence). This CDR3 spans 15 amino acids. The V end lost 5 bases, the J end lost 6 bases, and 16 bases lay between the germline ends. Here the CDR3 DNA reads TGTGCCACCAGCGACCGGGGGTGGATAGATGAAAAACTGTTTTTT. Translating it yields CATSDRGWIDEKLFF.

The chain combines TRBV6-5 with TRBJ1-1; unclear D gene. The CDR3 has 12 amino acids. V was shortened by 2 bases and J by 6 bases, with 7 bases between the two germline ends. Per the germline V gene, CDR1 is MNHEY and CDR2 is SVGAGI. CDR3 in amino acids: CASSYLGAEAFF. In DNA form, the CDR3 reads TGTGCCAGCAGTTACCTTGGGGCTGAAGCTTTCTTT.

The chain couples TRBV18 to TRBJ2-7, with 9 bases matching TRBD1. The CDR3 is 16 residues long. The germline V gene has CDR1 KGHSH and CDR2 LQKENI. J was trimmed by 2 bases and V by 0 bases; bases with no gene match: 5. The chain's CDR3 is CASSPPNRGLTYEQYF. In DNA, the CDR3 is TGTGCCAGCTCACCACCGAACAGGGGGCTTACCTACGAGCAGTACTTC.

Comment on this clone: Additional DNA sequences in this sample encode the identical CDR3. J is TRBJ2-2 and V is TRBV7-8, with D uncertain. There are 16 residues in the CDR3. Trimming stripped 5 bases from V and 1 base from J, with 14 bases between. Germline loops: CDR1 SGHVS, CDR2 FQNEAQ. The CDR3 DNA follows: TGTGCCAGCAGCACACGGACGGCGCTGAACACCGGGGAGCTGTTTTTT. This gives the protein CASSTRTALNTGELFF.

The rearrangement joins TRBV27 to TRBJ2-7; D possibly corresponds to TRBD2 (6 bases). V was clipped by 7 bases and J by 5 bases, with 21 bases between them. This CDR3 has 15 residues. Germline-derived CDR1 and CDR2 are MNHEY and SMNVEV (reference sequence). The CDR3 sequence is CASTPVAGGRNEQYF. In DNA form, the CDR3 reads TGTGCCAGCACTCCGGTCGCCGGGGGTCGAAACGAGCAGTACTTC.

The chain uses TRBV6-5 and TRBJ1-5; TRBD1 agrees at 11 bases. Trimming removed 8 bases from V and 7 bases from J; junction bases left unmatched: 7. Germline V gene sequence: CDR1 MNHEY, CDR2 SVGAGI. The CDR3 is made up of 14 amino acids. The CDR3 loop is CASSRDRGDQPQHF. The CDR3 DNA sequence: TGTGCCAGCTCCCGGGACAGGGGGGACCAGCCCCAGCATTTT.

V and J are TRBV16 and TRBJ2-7; no reliable D call. CDR3 length: 12 amino acids. From germline, CDR1 is KGHSY and CDR2 FQNENV. V lost 3 bases and J 3 bases, leaving 6 bases between the germline ends. The CDR3 DNA reads as TGTGCCAGCAGCCAGCAAGGCTACGAGCAGTACTTC. Translation: CASSQQGYEQYF. The entire variable domain, with the rest obtained from reference TRBV16 and TRBJ2-7, is as follows: GEEVAQTPKHLVRGEGQKAKLYCAPIKGHSYVFWYQQVLKNEFKFLISFQNENVFDETGMPKERFSAKCLPNSPCSLEIQATKLEDSAVYFCASSQQGYEQYFGPGTRLTVT.

This rearrangement joins TRBV9 to TRBJ2-2; TRBD1 matches 8 bases. The CDR3 covers 15 residues. Germline V gene sequence: CDR1 SGDLS, CDR2 YYNGEE. Unmatched junction bases numbered 6, after V lost 3 bases and J lost 5 bases. The CDR3 DNA follows: TGTGCCAGCAGCGCCGGACAGGGCCGGACCGGGGAGCTGTTTTTT. Amino acid sequence: CASSAGQGRTGELFF.

The V and J genes are TRBV28 and TRBJ1-3; 8 bases line up with TRBD1. The J segment lost 9 bases and the V segment lost 6 bases, leaving 7 bases of the junction unmatched. CDR3 length: 13 residues. In germline, CDR1 is MDHEN, CDR2 SYDVKM. CDR3 coding DNA: TGTGCCAGCAGGCTACAGGGGGAATCCACCATATATTTT. Protein product: CASRLQGESTIYF. The full variable domain, completed using reference TRBV28 and TRBJ1-3, is DVKVTQSSRYLVKRTGEKVFLECVQDMDHENMFWYRQDPGLGLRLIYFSYDVKMKEKGDIPEGYSVSREKKERFSLILESASTNQTSMYLCASRLQGESTIYFGEGSWLTVV.

The J gene is TRBJ2-3, the V gene TRBV6-4, with 8 bases identical to TRBD2. The germline V gene encodes CDR1 MRHNA and CDR2 SNTAGT. Losses at the gene ends were 5 bases for V and 6 bases for J; bases not matched to a gene: 10. The CDR3 spans 15 residues. CDR3 in DNA: TGTGCCAGCAGTCCCGGGACTAGTTCTACGGATACGCAGTATTTT. Its protein is CASSPGTSSTDTQYF.

As to this clone: This same CDR3 is encoded by further DNA sequences in the sample. In nucleotides, the CDR3 is TGTGCCAGCAGTGGGACAGGGGGAAATCAGCCCCAGCATTTT. Protein product: CASSGTGGNQPQHF. The chain has TRBV2 and TRBJ1-5; TRBD1 aligns across 10 bases. Looked up from germline, CDR1 is SNHLY and CDR2 is FYNNEI. The ends lost 4 bases at V and 4 bases at J; junction bases unmatched: 1. This CDR3 has 14 residues.

The V gene is TRBV5-4, the J gene TRBJ2-1, with 7 bases identical to TRBD2. The germline CDR1 and CDR2 sequences are SGHNT and YYREEE (reference sequence). With V trimmed by 3 bases and J by 6 bases, 6 bases remained unmatched. The CDR3 is 14 residues long. CDR3 DNA: TGTGCCAGCAGCTCCAGGACTAGTGCCAATGAGCAGTTCTTC. It encodes CASSSRTSANEQFF.

The chain uses TRBV4-3 and TRBJ2-1; maybe TRBD2 (5 bases). V lost 1 base and J 3 bases, leaving 13 bases between the germline ends. CDR3 length equals 16 residues. Germline V lookup: CDR1 LGHNA, CDR2 YSLEER. CDR3 sequence reads: CASSQGSSFFYNEQFF. The DNA of the CDR3 is TGCGCCAGCAGCCAAGGATCTAGCTTTTTCTACAATGAGCAGTTCTTC.

J is TRBJ2-7 and V is TRBV4-1; 8 positions match TRBD2. The CDR3 consists of 16 residues. In germline, CDR1 is MGHRA, CDR2 YSYEKL. With V trimmed by 1 base and J by 4 bases, 9 bases remained unmatched. The DNA for the CDR3 is TGCGCCAGCAGCCAAGGGGCTCGCGGGAGGAGGTACGAGCAGTACTTC. Translation: CASSQGARGRRYEQYF.

This chain links TRBV9 with TRBJ2-2, with 8 positions matching TRBD2. The CDR3 extends over 16 amino acids. V lost 7 bases and J lost 4; bases outside the gene matches: 12. The V gene's germline CDR1 is SGDLS and CDR2 YYNGEE. CDR3 DNA sequence: TGTGCCAGCGGGGGGACTAGTGGAACTACCACCGGGGAGCTGTTTTTT. Amino acids: CASGGTSGTTTGELFF.

This clone was seen a handful of times. The chain links TRBV7-9 to TRBJ2-2, with TRBD2 identical over 7 bases. Unmatched junction bases numbered 10, after V lost 5 bases and J lost 1 base. In germline, CDR1 is SEHNR, CDR2 FQNEAQ (reference sequence). CDR3 size: 17 residues. CDR3 in amino acids: CASSPPGERGNTGELFF. As DNA, the CDR3 is TGTGCCAGCAGCCCCCCCGGGGAGCGGGGGAACACCGGGGAGCTGTTTTTT.

The chain is built from TRBV5-4 and TRBJ2-6; D gene ambiguous. The CDR3 extends over 14 amino acids. Trimming pared 4 bases from V and 4 bases from J, leaving 9 bases between. Germline values: CDR1 SGHNT, CDR2 YYREEE (reference sequence). The CDR3 is CASSIQDGANVLTF. The CDR3 region has the DNA TGTGCCAGCAGCATCCAGGACGGGGCCAACGTCCTGACTTTC. The whole variable domain, remainder taken from reference TRBV5-4 and TRBJ2-6, is ETGVTQSPTHLIKTRGQQVTLRCSSQSGHNTVSWYQQALGQGPQFIFQYYREEENGRGNFPPRFSGLQFPNYSSELNVNALELDDSALYLCASSIQDGANVLTFGAGSRLTVL.